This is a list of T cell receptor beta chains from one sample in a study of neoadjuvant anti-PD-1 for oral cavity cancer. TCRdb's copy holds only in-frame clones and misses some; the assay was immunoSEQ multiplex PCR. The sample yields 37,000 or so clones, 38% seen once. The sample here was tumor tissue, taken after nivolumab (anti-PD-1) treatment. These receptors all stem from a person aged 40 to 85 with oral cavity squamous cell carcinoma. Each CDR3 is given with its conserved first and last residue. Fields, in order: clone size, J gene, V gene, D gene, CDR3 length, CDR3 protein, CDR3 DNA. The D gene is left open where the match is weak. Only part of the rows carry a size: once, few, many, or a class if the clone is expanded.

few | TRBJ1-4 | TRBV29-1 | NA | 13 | CSVAQAANEKLFF | TGCAGCGTTGCTCAGGCAGCTAATGAAAAACTGTTTTTT
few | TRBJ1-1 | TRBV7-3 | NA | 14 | CASSSSGTNTEAFF | TGTGCCAGCAGCTCCAGTGGTACCAACACTGAAGCTTTCTTT
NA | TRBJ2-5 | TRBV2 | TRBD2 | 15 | CATSRLAGLVETQYF | TGTGCCACCTCCAGACTAGCGGGGTTGGTCGAGACCCAGTACTTC
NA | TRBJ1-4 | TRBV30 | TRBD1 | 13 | CAWRYRGDEKLFF | TGTGCCTGGAGGTACAGGGGTGATGAAAAACTGTTTTTT
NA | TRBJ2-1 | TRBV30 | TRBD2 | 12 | CARSGGVNEQFF | TGTGCCCGTAGCGGGGGGGTTAATGAGCAGTTCTTC
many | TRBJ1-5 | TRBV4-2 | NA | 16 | CASSPAGLEGNQPQHF | TGTGCCAGCAGCCCGGCCGGGTTAGAAGGCAATCAGCCCCAGCATTTT
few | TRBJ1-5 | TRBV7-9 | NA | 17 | CASSGGTIPGPNQPQHF | TGTGCCAGCAGCGGCGGGACCATCCCCGGTCCCAATCAGCCCCAGCATTTT
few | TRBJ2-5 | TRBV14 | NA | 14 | CASRPGSGGETQYF | TGTGCCAGCCGTCCGGGCAGCGGTGGGGAGACCCAGTACTTC
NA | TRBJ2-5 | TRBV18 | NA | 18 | CASSLSPRGRGLRETQYF | TGTGCCAGCTCACTCTCGCCCCGGGGCAGGGGTTTGAGGGAGACCCAGTACTTC
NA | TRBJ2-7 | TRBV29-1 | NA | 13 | CSVAGAIDYEQYF | TGCAGCGTAGCCGGGGCCATCGATTACGAGCAGTACTTC
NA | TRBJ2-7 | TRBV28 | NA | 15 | CASNPGKGPMGEQYF | TGTGCCAGCAACCCGGGCAAGGGCCCCATGGGCGAGCAGTACTTC
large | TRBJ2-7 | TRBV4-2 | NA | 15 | CASSQEYADSYEQYF | TGTGCCAGCAGCCAAGAGTATGCAGACTCCTACGAGCAGTACTTC
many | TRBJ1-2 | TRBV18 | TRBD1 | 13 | CASSPDRDYGYTF | TGTGCCAGCTCACCCGACAGGGACTATGGCTACACCTTC
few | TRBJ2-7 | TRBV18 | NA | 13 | CASSPGNPYEQYF | TGTGCCAGCTCACCTGGGAACCCCTACGAGCAGTACTTC
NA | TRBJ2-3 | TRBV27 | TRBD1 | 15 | CASRSGTASTDTQYF | TGTGCCAGCCGGTCCGGGACAGCTAGCACAGATACGCAGTATTTT
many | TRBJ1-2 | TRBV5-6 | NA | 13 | CASSTTVGYGYTF | TGTGCCAGCAGCACGACAGTGGGCTATGGCTACACCTTC
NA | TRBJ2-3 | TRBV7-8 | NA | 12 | CASSARRDTQYF | TGTGCCAGCAGCGCCAGGCGTGATACGCAGTATTTT
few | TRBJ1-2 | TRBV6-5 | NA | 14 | CASTPLGGAYGYTF | TGTGCCAGCACCCCCCTTGGGGGGGCTTATGGCTACACCTTC
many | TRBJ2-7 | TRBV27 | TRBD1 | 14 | CASGLDRLRNEQYF | TGTGCCAGCGGATTGGACAGGCTGAGGAACGAGCAGTACTTC
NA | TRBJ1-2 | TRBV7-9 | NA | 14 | CASSAGSLNYGYTF | TGTGCCAGCAGCGCCGGAAGTCTGAACTATGGCTACACCTTC
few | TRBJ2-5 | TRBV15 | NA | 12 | CATSRGGETQYF | TGTGCCACCAGCAGAGGAGGCGAGACCCAGTACTTC
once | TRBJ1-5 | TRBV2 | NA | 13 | CASSEGVFEPQHF | TGTGCCAGCAGTGAAGGGGTGTTTGAGCCCCAGCATTTT
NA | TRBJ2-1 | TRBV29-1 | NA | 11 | CSVGGVDEQFF | TGCAGCGTTGGAGGGGTCGATGAGCAGTTCTTC
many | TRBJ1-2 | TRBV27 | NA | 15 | CASSANTQVVYGYTF | TGTGCCAGCAGTGCAAATACTCAGGTGGTCTATGGCTACACCTTC
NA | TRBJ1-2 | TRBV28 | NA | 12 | CASSSGVVGYTF | TGTGCCAGCAGTTCTGGCGTAGTTGGCTACACCTTC
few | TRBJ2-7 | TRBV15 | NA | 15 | CATSRGTQGTYEQYF | TGTGCCACCAGCAGAGGTACGCAGGGGACTTACGAGCAGTACTTC
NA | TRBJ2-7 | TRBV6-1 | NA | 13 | CASSEVLATAQYF | TGTGCCAGCAGTGAAGTGTTAGCGACAGCGCAGTACTTC
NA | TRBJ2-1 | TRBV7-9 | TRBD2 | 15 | CASSPTSGSYNEQFF | TGTGCCAGCAGCCCCACTAGCGGCTCCTACAATGAGCAGTTCTTC
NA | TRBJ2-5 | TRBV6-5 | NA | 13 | CASSYSPGETQYF | TGTGCCAGCAGTTACTCGCCGGGGGAGACCCAGTACTTC
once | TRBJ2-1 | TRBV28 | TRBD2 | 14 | CASSVPGLVSEQFF | TGTGCCAGCAGTGTCCCGGGACTAGTTAGTGAGCAGTTCTTC
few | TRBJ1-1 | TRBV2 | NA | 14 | CASSVGRRNTEAFF | TGTGCCAGCAGTGTGGGACGGAGAAACACTGAAGCTTTCTTT
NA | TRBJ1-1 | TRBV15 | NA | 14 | CATSASVGDTEAFF | TGTGCCACCAGCGCCTCGGTGGGGGACACTGAAGCTTTCTTT
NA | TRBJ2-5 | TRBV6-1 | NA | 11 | CASLSWETQYF | TGTGCCAGCTTATCCTGGGAGACCCAGTACTTC
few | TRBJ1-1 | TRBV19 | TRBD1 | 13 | CASSIGQGAGAFF | TGTGCCAGTAGTATTGGACAGGGGGCTGGAGCTTTCTTT
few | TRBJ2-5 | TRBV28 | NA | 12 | CATITGSETQYF | TGTGCCACAATAACAGGGTCGGAGACCCAGTACTTC
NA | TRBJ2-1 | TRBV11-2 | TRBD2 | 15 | CASSSPGLEGPEQFF | TGTGCCAGCAGCTCCCCGGGACTAGAGGGGCCTGAGCAGTTCTTC
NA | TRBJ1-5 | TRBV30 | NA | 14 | CAWNLMGGRQPQHF | TGTGCCTGGAACCTAATGGGGGGGCGGCAGCCCCAGCATTTT
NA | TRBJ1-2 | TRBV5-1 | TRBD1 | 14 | CASSPGQGSYGYTF | TGCGCCAGCAGCCCCGGACAGGGTTCCTATGGCTACACCTTC
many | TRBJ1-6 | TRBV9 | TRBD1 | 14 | CASSPDRGNSPLHF | TGTGCCAGCAGCCCGGACAGGGGTAATTCACCCCTCCACTTT
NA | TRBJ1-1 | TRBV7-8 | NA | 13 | CASSLAIDNEAFF | TGTGCCAGCAGCTTAGCGATCGACAATGAAGCTTTCTTT
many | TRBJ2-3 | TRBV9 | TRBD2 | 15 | CASRTRDYPTDTQYF | TGTGCCAGCAGGACACGGGACTACCCCACAGATACGCAGTATTTT